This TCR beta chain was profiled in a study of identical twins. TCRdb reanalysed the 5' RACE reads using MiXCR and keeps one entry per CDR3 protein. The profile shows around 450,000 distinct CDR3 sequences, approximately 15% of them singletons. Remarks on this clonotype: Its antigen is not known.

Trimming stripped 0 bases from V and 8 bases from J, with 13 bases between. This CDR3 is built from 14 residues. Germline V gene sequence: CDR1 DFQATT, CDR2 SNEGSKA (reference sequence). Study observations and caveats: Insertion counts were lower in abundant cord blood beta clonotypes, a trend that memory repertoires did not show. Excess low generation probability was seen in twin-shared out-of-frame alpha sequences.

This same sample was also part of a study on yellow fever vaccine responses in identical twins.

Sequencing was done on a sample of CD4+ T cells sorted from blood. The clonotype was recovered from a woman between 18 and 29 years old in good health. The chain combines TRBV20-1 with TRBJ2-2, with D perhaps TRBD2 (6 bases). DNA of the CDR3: TGCAGTGCTAGAGATGGCAGGGCGGGGGGGGAGCTGTTTTTT. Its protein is CSARDGRAGGELFF.